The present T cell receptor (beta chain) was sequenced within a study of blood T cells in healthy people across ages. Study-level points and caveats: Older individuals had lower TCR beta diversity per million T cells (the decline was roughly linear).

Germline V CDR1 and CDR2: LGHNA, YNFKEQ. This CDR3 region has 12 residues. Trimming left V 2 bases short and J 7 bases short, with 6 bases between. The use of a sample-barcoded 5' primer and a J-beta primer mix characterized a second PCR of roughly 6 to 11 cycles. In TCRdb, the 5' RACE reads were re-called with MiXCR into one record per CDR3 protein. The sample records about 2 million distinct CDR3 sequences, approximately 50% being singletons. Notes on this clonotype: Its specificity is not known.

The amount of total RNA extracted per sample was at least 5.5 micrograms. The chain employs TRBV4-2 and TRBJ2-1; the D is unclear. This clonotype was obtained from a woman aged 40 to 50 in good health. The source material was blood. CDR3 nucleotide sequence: TGTGCCAGCAGCCAAACACAAAATGAGCAGTTCTTC. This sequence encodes CASSQTQNEQFF.